This T cell receptor beta chain was observed in a study of tumor-infiltrating lymphocytes in primary liver carcinoma. As for the study in general: Donors underwent surgery for histopathologically diagnosed primary liver carcinoma. Samples yielded about 3.65 to 8 million productive TCRbeta reads, similar across tissue types. Study-level results: Tumor top-250-clone fraction significantly exceeded that of blood (p = 0.039). Researchers did not compare CD4+ and CD8+ repertoires, as samples were bulk unsorted.

This clonotype has a handful of counts. The antigen is undetermined. The researchers obtained blood RNA from unsorted whole blood and also extracted germline DNA. TCR beta cDNA was prepared out of 500 ng total RNA by means of a constant-region primer. Three nested multiplex PCR rounds, a slightly modified ARM-PCR method, built the TCR beta libraries. TCRdb re-called the multiplex PCR reads through MiXCR, storing one row per CDR3 protein. There are about 350,000 distinct CDR3 sequences in the sample; approximately 65% occur only once, and under 8.5% lies in the top ten. The sequence was collected from a man aged 40-49 years with primary liver carcinoma and hepatitis B virus infection. The sequenced material came from peripheral blood.

CDR3 protein: CASSLTPNQPQHF. The DNA of the CDR3 is TGTGCCAGCAGCTTAACACCGAATCAGCCCCAGCATTTT. This chain uses TRBV5-6 with TRBJ1-5; D not resolved. The CDR3 contains 13 residues. V was shortened by 2 bases and J by 4 bases, with 7 bases between the two germline ends. Germline CDR1 is SGHDT and CDR2 is YYEEEE.